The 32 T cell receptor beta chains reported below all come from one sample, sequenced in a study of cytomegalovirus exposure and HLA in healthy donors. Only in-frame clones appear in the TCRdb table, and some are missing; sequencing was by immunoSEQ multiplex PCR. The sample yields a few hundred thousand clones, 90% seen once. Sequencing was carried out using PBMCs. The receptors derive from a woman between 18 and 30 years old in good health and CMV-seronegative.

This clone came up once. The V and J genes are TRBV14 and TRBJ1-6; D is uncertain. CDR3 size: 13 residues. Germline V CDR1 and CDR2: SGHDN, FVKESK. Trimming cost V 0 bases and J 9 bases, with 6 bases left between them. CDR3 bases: TGTGCCAGCAGCCAAGATCAGGCTTCACCCCTCCACTTT. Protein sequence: CASSQDQASPLHF.

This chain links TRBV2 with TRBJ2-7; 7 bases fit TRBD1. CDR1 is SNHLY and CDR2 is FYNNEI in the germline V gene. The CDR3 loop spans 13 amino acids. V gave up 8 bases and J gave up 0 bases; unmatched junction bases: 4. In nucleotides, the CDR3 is TGTGCCAGCGGGTCAGGGGGCTCCTACGAGCAGTACTTC. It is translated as CASGSGGSYEQYF. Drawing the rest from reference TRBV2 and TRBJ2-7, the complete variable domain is EPEVTQTPSHQVTQMGQEVILRCVPISNHLYFYWYRQILGQKVEFLVSFYNNEISEKSEIFDDQFSVERPDGSNFTLKIRSTKLEDSAMYFCASGSGGSYEQYFGPGTRLTVT.

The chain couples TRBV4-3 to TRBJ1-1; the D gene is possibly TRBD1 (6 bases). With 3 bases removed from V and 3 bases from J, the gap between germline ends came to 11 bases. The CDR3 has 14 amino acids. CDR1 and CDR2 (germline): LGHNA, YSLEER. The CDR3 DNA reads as TGCGCCAGCAGCCACAACAGGGCGCACACTGAAGCTTTCTTT. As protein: CASSHNRAHTEAFF.

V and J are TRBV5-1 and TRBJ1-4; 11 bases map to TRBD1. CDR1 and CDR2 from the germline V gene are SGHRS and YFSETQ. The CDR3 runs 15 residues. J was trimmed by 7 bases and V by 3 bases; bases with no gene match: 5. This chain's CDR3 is CASSWTGGTGEKLFF. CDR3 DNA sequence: TGCGCCAGCAGCTGGACAGGGGGCACGGGTGAAAAACTGTTTTTT.

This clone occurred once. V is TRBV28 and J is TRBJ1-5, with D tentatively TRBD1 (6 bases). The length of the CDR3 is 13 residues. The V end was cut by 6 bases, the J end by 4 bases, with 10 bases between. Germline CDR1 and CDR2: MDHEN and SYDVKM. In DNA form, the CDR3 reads TGTGCCAGCAGACAGGGATGGAATCAGCCCCAGCATTTT. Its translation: CASRQGWNQPQHF. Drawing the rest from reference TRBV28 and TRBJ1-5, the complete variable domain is DVKVTQSSRYLVKRTGEKVFLECVQDMDHENMFWYRQDPGLGLRLIYFSYDVKMKEKGDIPEGYSVSREKKERFSLILESASTNQTSMYLCASRQGWNQPQHFGDGTRLSIL.

CDR3 in amino acids: CASSLGRGGMYEQYV. DNA for the CDR3: TGTGCCAGCAGCTTGGGCAGGGGTGGTATGTACGAGCAGTACGTC. V gene TRBV5-6 combines with J gene TRBJ2-7, with D maybe TRBD1 (6 bases). Looked up from germline, CDR1 is SGHDT and CDR2 is YYEEEE. The V end lost 0 bases, the J end lost 4 bases, and 14 bases lay between the germline ends. The CDR3 totals 15 residues.

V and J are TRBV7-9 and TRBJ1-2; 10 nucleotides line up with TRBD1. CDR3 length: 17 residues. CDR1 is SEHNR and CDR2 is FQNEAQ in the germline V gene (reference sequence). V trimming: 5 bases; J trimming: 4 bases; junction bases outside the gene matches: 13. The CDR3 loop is CASSLRKRQGAGYGYTF. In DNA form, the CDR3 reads TGTGCCAGCAGCCTAAGAAAAAGACAGGGGGCTGGCTATGGCTACACCTTC. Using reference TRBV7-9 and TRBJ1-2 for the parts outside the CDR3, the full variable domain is DTGVSQNPRHKITKRGQNVTFRCDPISEHNRLYWYRQTLGQGPEFLTYFQNEAQLEKSRLLSDRFSAERPKGSFSTLEIQRTEQGDSAMYLCASSLRKRQGAGYGYTFGSGTRLTVV.

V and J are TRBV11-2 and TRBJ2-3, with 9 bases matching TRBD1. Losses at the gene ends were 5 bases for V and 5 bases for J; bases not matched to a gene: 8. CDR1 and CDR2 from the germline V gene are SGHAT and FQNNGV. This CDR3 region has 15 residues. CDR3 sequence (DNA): TGTGCCAGCAGCCCCCACAGGGGGCGAGTAGATACGCAGTATTTT. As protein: CASSPHRGRVDTQYF.

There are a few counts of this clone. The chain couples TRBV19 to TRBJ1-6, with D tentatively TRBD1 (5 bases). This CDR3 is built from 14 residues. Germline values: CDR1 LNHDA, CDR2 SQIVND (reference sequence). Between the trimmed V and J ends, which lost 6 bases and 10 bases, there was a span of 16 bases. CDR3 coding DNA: TGTGCCAGTAGCACACAAGACAGTCGCTCACCCCTCCACTTT. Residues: CASSTQDSRSPLHF.

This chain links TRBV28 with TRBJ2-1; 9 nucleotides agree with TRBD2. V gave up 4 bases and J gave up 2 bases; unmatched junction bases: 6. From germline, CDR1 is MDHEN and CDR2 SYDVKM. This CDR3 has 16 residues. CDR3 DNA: TGTGCCAGCAGTTCCCCTAGCGGGGCAACCTACAATGAGCAGTTCTTC. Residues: CASSSPSGATYNEQFF. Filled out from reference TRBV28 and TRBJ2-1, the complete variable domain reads DVKVTQSSRYLVKRTGEKVFLECVQDMDHENMFWYRQDPGLGLRLIYFSYDVKMKEKGDIPEGYSVSREKKERFSLILESASTNQTSMYLCASSSPSGATYNEQFFGPGTRLTVL.

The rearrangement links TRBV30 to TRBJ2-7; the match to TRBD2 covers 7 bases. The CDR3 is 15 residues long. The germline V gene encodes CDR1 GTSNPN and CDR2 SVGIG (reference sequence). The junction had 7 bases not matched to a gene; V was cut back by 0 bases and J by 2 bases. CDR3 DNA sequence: TGTGCCTGGAGTGTAGGGCTAGCGGTGACCTACGAGCAGTACTTC. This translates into CAWSVGLAVTYEQYF.

DNA of the CDR3: TGTGCCAGCAGCCCACAGGGAAACGCTGGCTACACCTTC. Translating it yields CASSPQGNAGYTF. This chain connects TRBV11-2 to TRBJ1-2, with a weak D call TRBD1 (6 bases). Trimming took off 5 bases at V and 7 bases at J, with 14 bases between the two ends. In germline, CDR1 is SGHAT, CDR2 FQNNGV. This CDR3 is built from 13 residues.

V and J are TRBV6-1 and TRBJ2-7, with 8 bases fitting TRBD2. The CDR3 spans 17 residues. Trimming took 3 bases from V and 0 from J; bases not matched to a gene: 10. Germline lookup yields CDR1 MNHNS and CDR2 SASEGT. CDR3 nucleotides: TGTGCCAGCAGTGACCTGTTTGGCGGGGGGAGCTCCTACGAGCAGTACGTC. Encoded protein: CASSDLFGGGSSYEQYV.

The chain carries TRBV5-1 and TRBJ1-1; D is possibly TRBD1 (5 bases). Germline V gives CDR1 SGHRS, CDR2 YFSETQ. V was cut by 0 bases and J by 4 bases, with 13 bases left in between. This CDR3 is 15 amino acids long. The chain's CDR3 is CASSLVRGLGTEAFF. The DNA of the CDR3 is TGCGCCAGCAGCTTGGTAAGGGGTTTGGGCACTGAAGCTTTCTTT.

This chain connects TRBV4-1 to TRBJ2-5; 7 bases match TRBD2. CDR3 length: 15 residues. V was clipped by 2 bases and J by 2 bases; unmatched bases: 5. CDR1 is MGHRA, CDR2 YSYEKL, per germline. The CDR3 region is CASSQSGGNQETQYF. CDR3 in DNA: TGCGCCAGCAGCCAATCCGGGGGGAATCAAGAGACCCAGTACTTC.

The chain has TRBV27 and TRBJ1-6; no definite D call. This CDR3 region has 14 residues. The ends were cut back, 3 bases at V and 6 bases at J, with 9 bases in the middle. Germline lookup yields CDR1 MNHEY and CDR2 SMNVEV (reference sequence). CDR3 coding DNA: TGTGCCAGCAGTTTTGGCAGGCGTAATTCACCCCTCCACTTT. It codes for CASSFGRRNSPLHF.

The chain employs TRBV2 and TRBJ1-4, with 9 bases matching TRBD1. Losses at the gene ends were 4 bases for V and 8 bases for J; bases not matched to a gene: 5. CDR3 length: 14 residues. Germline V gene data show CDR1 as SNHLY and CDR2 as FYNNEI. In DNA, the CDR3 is TGTGCCAGCAGTGGTGGGACAGGGAAAGAAAAACTGTTTTTT. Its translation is CASSGGTGKEKLFF.

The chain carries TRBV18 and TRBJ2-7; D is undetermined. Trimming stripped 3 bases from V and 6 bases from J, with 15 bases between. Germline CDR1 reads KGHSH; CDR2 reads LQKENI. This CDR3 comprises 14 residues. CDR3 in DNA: TGTGCCAGCTCACCGACCCCTGAGAGCGCCGAGCAGTACTTC. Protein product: CASSPTPESAEQYF.

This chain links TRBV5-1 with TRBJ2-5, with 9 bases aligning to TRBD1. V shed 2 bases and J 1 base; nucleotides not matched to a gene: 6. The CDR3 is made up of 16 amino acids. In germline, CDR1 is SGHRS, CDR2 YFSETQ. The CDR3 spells CASSFRVTGGQETQYF. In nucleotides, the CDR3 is TGCGCCAGCAGCTTCCGTGTGACAGGGGGCCAAGAGACCCAGTACTTC.

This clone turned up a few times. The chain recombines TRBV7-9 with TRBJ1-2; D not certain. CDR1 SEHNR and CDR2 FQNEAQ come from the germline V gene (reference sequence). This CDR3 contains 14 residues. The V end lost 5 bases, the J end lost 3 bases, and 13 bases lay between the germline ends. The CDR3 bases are TGTGCCAGCAGCGCGGGGAGCTTTTACTATGGCTACACCTTC. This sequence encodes CASSAGSFYYGYTF.

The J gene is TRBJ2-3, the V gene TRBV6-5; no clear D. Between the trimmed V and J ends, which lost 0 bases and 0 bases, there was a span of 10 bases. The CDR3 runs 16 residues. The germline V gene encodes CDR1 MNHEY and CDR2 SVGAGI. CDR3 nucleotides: TGTGCCAGCAGTTACTCGAGCCAAACTAGCACAGATACGCAGTATTTT. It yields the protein CASSYSSQTSTDTQYF.

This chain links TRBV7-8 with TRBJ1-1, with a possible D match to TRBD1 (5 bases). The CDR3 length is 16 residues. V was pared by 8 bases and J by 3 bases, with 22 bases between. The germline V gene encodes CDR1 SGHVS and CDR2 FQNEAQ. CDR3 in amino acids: CASSAGDFGFYTEAFF. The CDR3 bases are TGTGCCAGCTCGGCGGGGGATTTCGGCTTTTACACTGAAGCTTTCTTT. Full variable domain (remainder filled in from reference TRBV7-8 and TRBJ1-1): GAGVSQSPRYKVAKRGQDVALRCDPISGHVSLFWYQQALGQGPEFLTYFQNEAQLDKSGLPSDRFFAERPEGSVSTLKIQRTQQEDSAVYLCASSAGDFGFYTEAFFGQGTRLTVV.

The CDR3 protein is CASIMVRDRYNSPLHF. In DNA, the CDR3 is TGCGCCAGTATCATGGTTCGGGACAGGTATAATTCACCCCTCCACTTT. This chain links TRBV10-1 with TRBJ1-6; 8 bases map to TRBD1. This CDR3 region has 16 residues. V dropped 9 bases and J dropped 4; count of bases not matched to a gene: 11. Per germline, CDR1 WNHNN and CDR2 SYGVQD (reference sequence).

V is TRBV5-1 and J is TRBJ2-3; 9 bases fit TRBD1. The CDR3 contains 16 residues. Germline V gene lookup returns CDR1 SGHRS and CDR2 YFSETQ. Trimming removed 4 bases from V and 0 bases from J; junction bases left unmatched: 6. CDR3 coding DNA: TGCGCCAGCAGCGAGTCCGGGACAGGGAGCACAGATACGCAGTATTTT. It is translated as CASSESGTGSTDTQYF.

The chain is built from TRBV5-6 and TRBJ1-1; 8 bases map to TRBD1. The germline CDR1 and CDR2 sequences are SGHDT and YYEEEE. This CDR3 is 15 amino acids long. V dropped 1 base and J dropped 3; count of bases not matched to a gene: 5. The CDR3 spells CASSLQGALDTEAFF. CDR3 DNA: TGTGCCAGCAGCTTGCAGGGGGCACTGGACACTGAAGCTTTCTTT.

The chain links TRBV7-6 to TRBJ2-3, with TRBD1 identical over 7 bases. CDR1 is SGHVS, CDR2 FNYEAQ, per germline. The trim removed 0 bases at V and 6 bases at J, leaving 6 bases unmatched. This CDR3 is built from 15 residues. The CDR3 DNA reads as TGTGCCAGCAGCTTAGCGACAGGGTGGGGGGATACGCAGTATTTT. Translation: CASSLATGWGDTQYF. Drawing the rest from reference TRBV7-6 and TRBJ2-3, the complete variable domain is GAGVSQSPRYKVTKRGQDVALRCDPISGHVSLYWYRQALGQGPEFLTYFNYEAQQDKSGLPNDRFSAERPEGSISTLTIQRTEQRDSAMYRCASSLATGWGDTQYFGPGTRLTVL.

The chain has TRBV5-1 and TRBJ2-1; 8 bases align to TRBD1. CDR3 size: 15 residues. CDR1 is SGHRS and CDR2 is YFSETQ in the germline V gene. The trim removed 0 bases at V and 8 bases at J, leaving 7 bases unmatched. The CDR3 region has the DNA TGCGCCAGCAGCTTGGCACAGGGGGGCCACGATGAGCAGTTCTTC. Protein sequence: CASSLAQGGHDEQFF.

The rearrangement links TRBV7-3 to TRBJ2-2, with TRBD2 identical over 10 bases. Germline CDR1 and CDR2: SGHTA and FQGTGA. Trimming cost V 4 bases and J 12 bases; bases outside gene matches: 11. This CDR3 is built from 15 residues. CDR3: CASSSITSGVEQLFF. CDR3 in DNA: TGTGCCAGCAGCTCGATTACTAGCGGGGTGGAGCAGCTGTTTTTT.

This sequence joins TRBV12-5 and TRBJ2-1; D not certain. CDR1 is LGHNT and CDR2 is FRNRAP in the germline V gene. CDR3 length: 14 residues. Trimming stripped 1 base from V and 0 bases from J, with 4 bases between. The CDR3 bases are TGTGCTAGTGGTTTGGGACACTCCTACAATGAGCAGTTCTTC. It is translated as CASGLGHSYNEQFF.

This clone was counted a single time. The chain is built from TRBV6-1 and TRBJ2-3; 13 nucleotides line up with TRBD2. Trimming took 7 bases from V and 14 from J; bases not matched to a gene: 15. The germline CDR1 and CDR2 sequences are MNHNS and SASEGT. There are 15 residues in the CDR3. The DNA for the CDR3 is TGTGCCAGCATCCCCGGGGGGACTAGCGGGGCCGGGTGGTATTTT. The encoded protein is CASIPGGTSGAGWYF.

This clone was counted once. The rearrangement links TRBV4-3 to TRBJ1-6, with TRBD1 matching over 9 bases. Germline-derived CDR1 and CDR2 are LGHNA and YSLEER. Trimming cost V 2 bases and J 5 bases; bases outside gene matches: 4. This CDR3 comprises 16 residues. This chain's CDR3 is CASSQLRDRDNSPLHF. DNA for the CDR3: TGCGCCAGCAGCCAACTCCGGGACAGGGATAATTCACCCCTCCACTTT.

DNA of the CDR3: TGTGCCAGCAGCCTGGGACATCCCCGAGAGACCCAGTACTTC. Its translation is CASSLGHPRETQYF. The chain employs TRBV5-4 and TRBJ2-5, with a possible D match to TRBD1 (6 bases). This CDR3 has 14 residues. Looked up from germline, CDR1 is SGHNT and CDR2 is YYREEE (reference sequence). With 4 bases removed from V and 4 bases from J, the gap between germline ends came to 14 bases.